This T cell receptor beta chain was profiled in a study of immune cell composition in non-small cell lung cancer. The CDR3 runs 14 residues. Trimming at V came to 5 bases and at J to 8 bases, leaving 5 bases not matched to a gene. Germline values: CDR1 ENHRY, CDR2 SYGVKD. This table comes from immunoSEQ multiplex PCR, and its TCRdb copy is limited to in-frame clones, with some not included. The table lists some 6,600 clones, approximately 84% of them singletons. The source of this sequence is a human donor with non-small cell lung cancer. The chain recombines TRBV10-3 with TRBJ1-5; 11 bases line up with TRBD1. What was sequenced was lung tumor tissue. The CDR3 reads CAISPAGQGEPQHF. Written as DNA, the CDR3 is TGTGCCATCAGTCCGGCGGGACAGGGGGAGCCCCAGCATTTT.